Listed below are T cell receptor beta chains from one sample, sequenced in a study of T cells in Graves' hyperthyroidism and ophthalmopathy. TCRdb used MiXCR to reprocess the multiplex PCR reads, holding one entry per CDR3 protein. The table includes roughly 750,000 distinct CDR3 sequences, over 15% detected once. The sequenced sample was blood. These receptors were obtained from a man younger than 35 with Graves' hyperthyroidism. Each CDR3 is given without its conserved first and last residue.

TRBJ2-7 TRBV7-2 ASSTGPGASYEQY
TRBJ2-1 TRBV19 ASGESRIYNEQF
TRBJ2-1 TRBV11-3 ASSPITGGRSYNEQF
TRBJ1-1 TRBV29-1 SVAAQGIITEAF
TRBJ2-2 TRBV11-3 ASIKTGELF
TRBJ1-2 TRBV5-6 ASSSAQTGNYGYT
TRBJ2-7 TRBV2 ASSEGANYEQY
TRBJ2-1 TRBV19 ASIPPGFGRNEQF
TRBJ2-7 TRBV13 ASSLGRAGREQY
TRBJ2-1 TRBV6-1 ASSELAGVTYNEQF
TRBJ2-7 TRBV6-1 ASGALDSDHEQY
TRBJ1-2 TRBV20-1 SADTFSSRALSYGYT
TRBJ2-6 TRBV7-2 ASSFTAGTGGWSGANVLT
TRBJ2-1 TRBV20-1 SARNRTRTHNEQF
TRBJ2-7 TRBV3-1 ASSQGTSSYEQY
TRBJ1-2 TRBV19 ASSAWRGSRRDRSSGYT
TRBJ2-7 TRBV20-1 SANPGQGAPYEQY
TRBJ2-7 TRBV28 ASRNGPAYEQY
TRBJ2-7 TRBV28 ASSFHGSLNEQY
TRBJ1-5 TRBV11-3 ASSLESGPQPQH
TRBJ2-3 TRBV20-1 SARAGTSGRRDTQY
TRBJ2-1 TRBV7-2 ASSLTAARYNEQF
TRBJ2-7 TRBV28 ASSYSGTGDYEQY
TRBJ2-7 TRBV6-1 ASSQRAPYEQY
TRBJ2-2 TRBV24-1 ATSEGTGAQF
TRBJ2-3 TRBV3-1 ASTDRGLTDTQY
TRBJ2-1 TRBV6-1 ATISAGNNEQF
TRBJ2-1 TRBV9 ASSPGIYNEQF
TRBJ2-2 TRBV9 ASSVGPSNTGELF